The 9 T cell receptor beta chains below all came from one sample that was sequenced in a study of control samples from healthy donors and cancer patients. Sequencing used immunoSEQ multiplex PCR; TCRdb keeps in-frame clones, though not all of them. The sample contains some 150,000 clones, over 95% of which appear only once. Sequencing was carried out using blood. All receptors derive from a young woman in good health.

The chain links TRBV7-2 to TRBJ1-5, with unresolved D. V shed 5 bases and J shed 3 bases, with 5 bases lying between them. CDR3 length equals 12 residues. Germline CDR1 is SGHTA and CDR2 is FQGNSA. CDR3 residues: CASSLINQPQHF. The CDR3 DNA sequence: TGTGCCAGCAGCCTCATCAATCAGCCCCAGCATTTT.

The chain has TRBV6-1 and TRBJ2-5, with 9 bases lining up with TRBD2. The CDR3 extends over 15 amino acids. With V trimmed by 3 bases and J by 2 bases, 4 bases remained unmatched. Per germline, CDR1 MNHNS and CDR2 SASEGT. The CDR3 here is CASSEVTSGQETQYF. The CDR3 DNA follows: TGTGCCAGCAGTGAGGTGACTAGCGGACAAGAGACCCAGTACTTC.

The CDR3 reads CASSDPGRRTEAFF. DNA for the CDR3: TGTGCCAGCAGTGACCCTGGGCGAAGGACTGAAGCTTTCTTT. The J gene is TRBJ1-1, the V gene TRBV2, with D hard to call. The germline CDR1 and CDR2 sequences are SNHLY and FYNNEI. V shed 3 bases and J shed 5 bases, with 13 bases lying between them. This CDR3 has 14 amino acids.

The chain has TRBV9 and TRBJ1-1, with D possibly TRBD1 on 6 matching bases. CDR3 length equals 18 residues. Germline-derived CDR1 and CDR2 are SGDLS and YYNGEE. V lost 0 bases, J lost 2 bases, and 20 bases lay in between. CDR3 loop: CASSVAVGAGHPNTEAFF. DNA of the CDR3: TGTGCCAGCAGCGTAGCTGTGGGGGCCGGACATCCAAACACTGAAGCTTTCTTT.

V is TRBV28 and J is TRBJ2-5; TRBD2 matches at 8 bases. Germline V gives CDR1 MDHEN, CDR2 SYDVKM. This CDR3 comprises 16 residues. Germline trimming cut 1 base from V and 0 bases from J; bases unmatched to any gene: 4. As DNA, the CDR3 is TGTGCCAGCAGTTTATTGTCTAGCGGGCACCAAGAGACCCAGTACTTC. This encodes CASSLLSSGHQETQYF.

This clone was counted once. V usage is TRBV15 and J usage is TRBJ1-4, with 7 bases lining up with TRBD1. The CDR3 consists of 14 residues. Germline-derived CDR1 and CDR2 are LNHNV and YYDKDF (reference sequence). The V gene end was trimmed by 3 bases and the J gene end by 7 bases; junction bases not matched to a gene: 5. Here the CDR3 DNA reads TGTGCCACCAGCAGGAGGGGGCGCGGTGAAAAACTGTTTTTT. Amino acid sequence: CATSRRGRGEKLFF.

This clone was detected once. This chain joins TRBV9 and TRBJ1-1, with D perhaps TRBD1 (5 bases). Trimming took off 0 bases at V and 4 bases at J, with 13 bases between the two ends. The germline gives CDR1 SGDLS, CDR2 YYNGEE. The CDR3 is made up of 15 amino acids. The CDR3 protein is CASSVDPGRATEAFF. In nucleotides, the CDR3 is TGTGCCAGCAGCGTAGATCCAGGGAGGGCCACTGAAGCTTTCTTT.

The chain has TRBV11-3 and TRBJ2-3, with 7 bases fitting TRBD2. V was clipped by 5 bases and J by 0 bases; unmatched bases: 5. The CDR3 extends over 15 amino acids. The germline V gene encodes CDR1 SGHNT and CDR2 YENEEA. The CDR3 DNA is TGTGCCAGCAGCCCCGGGACTACAAGCACAGATACGCAGTATTTT. Its translation: CASSPGTTSTDTQYF.

Note on this clone: The same CDR3 also results from other DNA sequences found in this sample. This sequence joins TRBV6-1 and TRBJ2-2, with D unresolved. Trimming shortened V by 1 base and J by 7 bases, and 4 bases separated the two germline ends. The CDR3 spans 12 residues. Germline V lookup: CDR1 MNHNS, CDR2 SASEGT. The CDR3 spells CASSEGGGELFF. Written as DNA, the CDR3 is TGTGCCAGCAGTGAAGGGGGCGGGGAGCTGTTTTTT.